This T cell receptor beta chain was identified during a study of T cell responses to AZD1222 COVID-19 vaccine. General study findings and limits: The study found vaccine-associated CD4 TCRs spanning spike, dominant at 160-218 and 743-854. The donor group comprised mostly white British people and more females; the analysis possibly underestimated clonal diversity. Nearly half of the spike-specific TCRs reportedly recognize variant regions that carry no mutations. Once two AZD1222 doses were given, Spike-specific TCR breadth and depth went up.

As regards this clone: Its antigen remains unidentified.

Sequencing was performed with immunoSEQ multiplex PCR; in TCRdb, only in-frame clones are kept and a portion is missing. The profile shows about 120,000 clones, approximately 90% of them singletons. Sequencing used peripheral blood, obtained on day 0 of AZD1222 vaccination. The receptor comes from an adult in good health.

CDR3 in amino acids: CASRTQGQEQFF. In DNA form, the CDR3 reads TGTGCCAGCAGGACACAGGGCCAGGAGCAGTTCTTC. The chain carries TRBV6-6 and TRBJ2-1, with D maybe TRBD1 (6 bases). This CDR3 has 12 amino acids. V was shortened by 6 bases and J by 10 bases, with 13 bases between the two germline ends. The germline V gene has CDR1 MNHNY and CDR2 SVGAGI (reference sequence).